One T cell receptor (beta chain) is described in this entry. Its cognate antigen is unknown. This specimen comes from a study of monozygotic twins with inflammatory bowel disease. General study results and limits: Repertoire similarity was not found to differ between concordant and discordant twins, possibly from limited power.

The CDR3 covers 15 residues. The V gene's germline CDR1 is MNHEY and CDR2 SVGAGI. Nested PCRs (approximately 17 and 9 cycles, two total) were applied to TCRalpha and TCRbeta cDNA. TCRdb reprocessed the 5' RACE reads and stores each CDR3 protein as one record, lacking DNA. The ten top clones account for 6% to 9%, within a sample of 200,000 to 250,000 distinct CDR3 sequences. This sequence was found in a human donor with ulcerative colitis or Crohn's disease, or a healthy co-twin of an affected twin (not recorded which). V gene TRBV6-5 combines with J gene TRBJ2-2. The sample was blood. CDR3 protein: CASSYSKGLAGELFF.